The TCR beta chain under discussion was sequenced for a study of identical twins. TCRdb fed the 5' RACE reads into MiXCR, producing one record per CDR3 protein. The sample has about 1.7 million distinct CDR3 sequences, under 35% seen once. Deletions cut 3 bases from V and 1 base from J, with 9 bases between. Per the germline V gene, CDR1 is MDHEN and CDR2 is SYDVKM. The CDR3 spans 14 residues. The sample comprised cord blood. This receptor was identified in a newborn girl in good health. The chain is built from TRBV28 and TRBJ2-5; D ambiguous. CDR3 DNA: TGTGCCAGCAGTTTCCCAAGGAGCCAAGAGACCCAGTACTTC. Translation gives CASSFPRSQETQYF.